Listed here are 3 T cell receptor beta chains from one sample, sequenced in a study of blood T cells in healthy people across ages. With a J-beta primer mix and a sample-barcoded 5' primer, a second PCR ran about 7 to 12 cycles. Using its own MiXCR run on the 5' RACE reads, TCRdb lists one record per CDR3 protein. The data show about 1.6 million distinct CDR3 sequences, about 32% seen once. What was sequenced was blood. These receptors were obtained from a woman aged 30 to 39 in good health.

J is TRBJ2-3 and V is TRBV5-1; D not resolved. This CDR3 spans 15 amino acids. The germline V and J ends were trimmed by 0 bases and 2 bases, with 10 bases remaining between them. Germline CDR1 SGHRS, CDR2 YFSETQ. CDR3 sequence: CASSLGSAFTDTQYF. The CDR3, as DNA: TGCGCCAGCAGCTTGGGGTCAGCGTTCACAGATACGCAGTATTTT.

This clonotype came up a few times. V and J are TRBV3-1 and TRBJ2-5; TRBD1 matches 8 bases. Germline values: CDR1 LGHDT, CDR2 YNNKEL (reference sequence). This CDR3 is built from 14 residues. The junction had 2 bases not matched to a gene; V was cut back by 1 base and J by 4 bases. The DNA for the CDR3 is TGTGCCAGCAGCCAAGGACAGGGGATAGAGACCCAGTACTTC. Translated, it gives CASSQGQGIETQYF.

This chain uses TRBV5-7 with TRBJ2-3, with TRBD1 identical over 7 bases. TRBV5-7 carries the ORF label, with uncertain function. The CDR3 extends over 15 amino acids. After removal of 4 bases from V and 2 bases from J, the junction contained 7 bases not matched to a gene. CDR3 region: CASSPGTDPTDTQYF. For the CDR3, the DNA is TGTGCCAGCAGCCCCGGGACAGACCCCACAGATACGCAGTATTTT.